Included here is one TCR beta chain sequence, with context. These data are taken from a study of blood T cell repertoires in COVID-19. Background on the study: COVID-19 samples, acute and convalescent, were from the United States, Italy and Spain.

The V gene's germline CDR1 is MNHNY and CDR2 SVGAGI (reference sequence). The V end lost 2 bases, the J end lost 7 bases, and 15 bases lay between the germline ends. This CDR3 is built from 14 residues. Only in-frame clones appear in the TCRdb table, and some are missing; sequencing was by immunoSEQ multiplex PCR. This sample has around 200,000 clones, with around 87% found just once. Sequencing was performed on peripheral blood. The V gene is TRBV6-6, the J gene TRBJ2-7; tentative D call: TRBD1 (5 bases). This receptor was taken from a middle-aged man with active or convalescent COVID-19. CDR3 amino acids: CASSYDRTLGEQYF. As DNA, the CDR3 is TGTGCCAGCAGTTACGACAGAACTCTGGGGGAGCAGTACTTC.